These 32 T cell receptor beta chains were all obtained from the same sample, sequenced in a study of spatial heterogeneity in lung cancer. Time point of the sample: sample taken at primary tumor resection. No antigens are known for them. TCRdb re-derived calls from the 5' RACE reads in MiXCR, one entry per CDR3 protein. The sample contains roughly 18,000 distinct CDR3 sequences, 5.5% to 6.5% of which appear only once. Study conclusions and caveats: In tumors, expanded intratumoral alpha and beta TCR counts tracked mutation counts.

Sample: lung tumor tissue, taken at surgery. The source is a female donor with early-stage non-small cell lung cancer.

The sample holds many counts of this clonotype. The library was prepared for alpha chains; this beta chain is a stray read, so its frequency means little. The gene calls are TRBV6-6 and TRBJ2-6, with 7 positions matching TRBD1. Germline CDR1 reads MNHNY; CDR2 reads SVGAGI (reference sequence). There are 17 residues in the CDR3. Trimming removed 5 bases from V and 0 bases from J; junction bases left unmatched: 7. In DNA form, the CDR3 reads TGTGCCAGCAGTACACGACAGGGCGGCTCTGGGGCCAACGTCCTGACTTTC. It specifies CASSTRQGGSGANVLTF.

This clonotype turned up a few times. The library was built for alpha chains, so this beta chain is an off-target read and its size means little. The V call is TRBV5-1, the J call TRBJ2-2, with D perhaps being TRBD1 or TRBD2 (5 bases each). The germline gives CDR1 SGHRS, CDR2 YFSETQ. Trimming stripped 5 bases from V and 0 bases from J, with 11 bases between. The CDR3 loop spans 15 amino acids. In DNA form, the CDR3 reads TGCGCCAGCAGTTCGCAGGGACCGAACACCGGGGAGCTGTTTTTT. It specifies CASSSQGPNTGELFF.

This clonotype has ten or more counts. Being off target in a library aimed at alpha chains, this beta chain has a size of little meaning. V and J are TRBV10-2 and TRBJ2-6; D gene ambiguous. Germline V CDR1 and CDR2: WSHSY, SAAADI. V lost 8 bases, J lost 0 bases, and 8 bases lay in between. The CDR3 covers 14 residues. The CDR3 sequence is CASCQNSGANVLTF. CDR3 bases: TGCGCCAGCTGCCAGAACTCTGGGGCCAACGTCCTGACTTTC.

This clonotype was seen at least ten times. This beta chain came through as a stray read in a library set up for alpha chains, and its size says little. The genes are TRBV2 and TRBJ2-7, with 9 bases that match TRBD2. With V trimmed by 6 bases and J by 3 bases, 3 bases remained unmatched. This CDR3 region has 13 residues. CDR1 SNHLY and CDR2 FYNNEI come from the germline V gene. This CDR3 reads CASRREGLYEQYF. In DNA form, the CDR3 reads TGTGCCAGCAGGCGGGAGGGCCTCTACGAGCAGTACTTC.

This clonotype was recorded many times. This beta chain is a stray read from a library made for alpha chains; its abundance is not meaningful. The chain uses TRBV27 and TRBJ2-7, with TRBD2 matching over 11 bases. The V segment lost 5 bases and the J segment 3 bases; nucleotides outside the gene matches: 12. The CDR3 extends over 17 amino acids. Germline V gene sequence: CDR1 MNHEY, CDR2 SMNVEV (reference sequence). CDR3 coding DNA: TGTGCCAGCAGTCCACGCCAGCTAGCGGGAGGCTACTACGAGCAGTACTTC. As protein: CASSPRQLAGGYYEQYF.

Worth noting for this clonotype: This beta chain was picked up by a library intended for alpha chains and is off target, so its count carries little meaning. This sequence joins TRBV5-1 and TRBJ1-4; 7 nucleotides line up with TRBD1. The junction had 6 bases not matched to a gene; V was cut back by 1 base and J by 6 bases. Per germline, CDR1 SGHRS and CDR2 YFSETQ. There are 15 residues in the CDR3. Written as DNA, the CDR3 is TGCGCCAGCAGCTTGACCGGGACAGTGGATGAAAAACTGTTTTTT. Amino acids: CASSLTGTVDEKLFF.

This clonotype was counted many times. Within a library made for alpha chains, this beta chain is off target, and its count is uninformative. The chain carries TRBV9 and TRBJ1-6, with D possibly being TRBD1 (6 bases). Germline-derived CDR1 and CDR2 are SGDLS and YYNGEE. V shed 3 bases and J shed 7 bases, with 17 bases lying between them. CDR3 length equals 16 residues. CDR3 nucleotide sequence: TGTGCCAGCAGCGCTCGTACAGGGAATTTCAATTCACCCCTCCACTTT. Amino acid sequence: CASSARTGNFNSPLHF. Complete variable domain (other parts from reference TRBV9 and TRBJ1-6): DSGVTQTPKHLITATGQRVTLRCSPRSGDLSVYWYQQSLDQGLQFLIQYYNGEERAKGNILERFSAQQFPDLHSELNLSSLELGDSALYFCASSARTGNFNSPLHFGNGTRLTVT.

This clonotype was counted ten times or more. This beta chain is a stray sequence in a library constructed for alpha chains; its clone size is not meaningful. The chain employs TRBV7-2 and TRBJ2-3, with a tentative D call TRBD1 (5 bases). Germline V CDR1 and CDR2: SGHTA, FQGNSA. This CDR3 has 14 residues. V gave up 6 bases and J gave up 0 bases, with 10 bases separating them. The chain's CDR3 is CASSSRQSTDTQYF. The CDR3 DNA reads TGTGCCAGCAGTTCCCGACAGAGCACAGATACGCAGTATTTT.

This clonotype was detected many times. Within a library made for alpha chains, this beta chain is off target, and its count is uninformative. The chain has TRBV9 and TRBJ2-5, with D possibly TRBD2 on 6 matching bases. V was pared by 1 base and J by 0 bases, with 7 bases between. This CDR3 is 14 amino acids long. Per the germline V gene, CDR1 is SGDLS and CDR2 is YYNGEE. The CDR3 here is CASSVRGNQETQYF. In nucleotides, the CDR3 is TGTGCCAGCAGCGTACGGGGGAACCAAGAGACCCAGTACTTC.

This clonotype has a count of ten or more. This beta chain slipped into a library made for alpha chains as a stray read, so its size is not meaningful. The V and J genes are TRBV19 and TRBJ2-1, with D possibly being TRBD2 (6 bases). The germline V and J ends were trimmed by 4 bases and 4 bases, with 14 bases remaining between them. The CDR3 runs to 15 residues. Germline assignment: CDR1 LNHDA and CDR2 SQIVND (reference sequence). DNA for the CDR3: TGTGCCAGTAGTACGGGGTCAGGGACTTACAATGAGCAGTTCTTC. The encoded protein is CASSTGSGTYNEQFF.

This clonotype was detected ten times or more. As an off-target read in a library built for alpha chains, this beta chain has a frequency of little significance. The genes are TRBV20-1 and TRBJ2-4; D is tentatively TRBD1 or TRBD2 (5 bases each). V shed 0 bases and J shed 6 bases, with 15 bases lying between them. CDR3 size: 15 residues. Germline assignment: CDR1 DFQATT and CDR2 SNEGSKA (reference sequence). In DNA, the CDR3 is TGCAGTGCTAGAGATCCTAGTACAGGAGGAAACATTCAGTACTTC. Translating it yields CSARDPSTGGNIQYF.

This clonotype is classed as medium-sized. With the library built for alpha chains, this beta chain is off target and its frequency is not meaningful. This chain connects TRBV7-9 to TRBJ1-5; unclear D gene. Germline loops: CDR1 SEHNR, CDR2 FQNEAQ (reference sequence). V lost 1 base and J 3 bases, leaving 13 bases between the germline ends. The CDR3 is made up of 16 amino acids. CDR3 nucleotide sequence: TGTGCCAGCAGCTTAGGGATAGGACTGAACAATCAGCCCCAGCATTTT. It is translated as CASSLGIGLNNQPQHF.

This clonotype was counted a few times. This beta chain is an unintended read in a library built for alpha chains; its size means little. The chain couples TRBV28 to TRBJ2-5, with TRBD2 as a possible D gene (5 bases). Trimming removed 4 bases from V and 0 bases from J, with 15 bases in between. The CDR3 is 16 residues long. CDR1 and CDR2 from the germline V gene are MDHEN and SYDVKM. CDR3 region: CASSSGTSGYQETQYF. The CDR3 coding sequence is TGTGCCAGCAGTTCAGGCACCTCGGGGTACCAAGAGACCCAGTACTTC.

This clonotype was seen many times. In a library made to pick up alpha chains, this beta chain is a stray read with a size that means little. The chain combines TRBV29-1 with TRBJ2-2; possibly TRBD1 for D (7 bases). The germline V and J ends were trimmed by 7 bases and 5 bases, with 23 bases remaining between them. Looked up from germline, CDR1 is SQVTM and CDR2 is ANQGSEA. CDR3 length equals 16 residues. CDR3 residues: CSAHSPGGGRTGELFF. CDR3 coding DNA: TGCAGCGCCCACTCCCCCGGAGGGGGCCGTACCGGGGAGCTGTTTTTT.

Comment on this clonotype: The library was designed around alpha chains, so this beta chain is a stray read whose abundance carries little weight. This chain joins TRBV20-1 and TRBJ2-7, with D perhaps matching TRBD1 (6 bases). Germline lookup yields CDR1 DFQATT and CDR2 SNEGSKA (reference sequence). The V gene lost 0 bases and the J gene lost 4 bases, with 22 bases spanning the gap. This CDR3 has 17 amino acids. This chain's CDR3 is CSAREVRGTDRPYEQYF. The CDR3 DNA reads as TGCAGTGCTAGAGAGGTCAGGGGCACCGACCGCCCTTACGAGCAGTACTTC.

This clonotype was counted only a few times. The library was designed around alpha chains, so this beta chain is a stray read whose abundance carries little weight. V gene TRBV5-4 combines with J gene TRBJ2-1, with 14 positions matching TRBD2. Looked up from germline, CDR1 is SGHNT and CDR2 is YYREEE (reference sequence). V dropped 3 bases and J dropped 8; count of bases not matched to a gene: 7. The CDR3 length is 16 residues. The CDR3 nucleotides are TGTGCCAGCAGCTGGGGGACTAGCGGGAGTCACGATGAGCAGTTCTTC. The encoded protein is CASSWGTSGSHDEQFF.

This clonotype is classed as medium-sized (0.01 to 0.1%). Because this beta chain is a stray read in a library intended to capture alpha chains, its abundance should not be given much weight. The CDR3 protein is CASSLEPFSGNTIYF. The CDR3 DNA reads as TGTGCCAGCAGCTTGGAGCCATTCTCTGGAAACACCATATATTTT. The chain carries TRBV5-5 and TRBJ1-3; D remains unclear. V shed 0 bases and J shed 0 bases, with 7 bases lying between them. This CDR3 contains 15 residues. Germline CDR1 SGHKS, CDR2 YYEKEE (reference sequence).

In its sample, this clonotype is medium-sized. Because this beta chain is a stray read in a library intended to capture alpha chains, its abundance should not be given much weight. The chain joins TRBV27 to TRBJ2-1; 11 bases are a match to TRBD2. CDR1 is MNHEY, CDR2 SMNVEV, per germline (reference sequence). The CDR3 length is 12 residues. With 5 bases clipped from V and 15 bases from J, the junction kept 6 bases outside the gene matches. The CDR3 bases are TGTGCCAGCAGTAGTAGCGGGAGGGGTCTGTTCTTC. This gives the protein CASSSSGRGLFF.

At least ten counts were recorded for this clonotype. This beta chain turned up in a library designed for alpha chains; as an off-target read, its abundance says little. The V and J genes are TRBV12-3 or TRBV12-4 and TRBJ2-7, with TRBD2 matching 7 bases. Trimming removed 2 bases from V and 6 bases from J; junction bases left unmatched: 7. This CDR3 is 14 amino acids long. CDR3 nucleotide sequence: TGTGCCAGCAGTTTATGGCCAGCGGGACCCGAGCAGTACTTC. Translated, it gives CASSLWPAGPEQYF.

There are many counts of this clonotype. This beta chain is an off-target read within a library intended for alpha chains, so its frequency means little. V usage is TRBV5-1 and J usage is TRBJ1-5; no clear D. The ends were cut back, 4 bases at V and 7 bases at J, with 12 bases in the middle. CDR3 length: 13 residues. Germline loops: CDR1 SGHRS, CDR2 YFSETQ. In nucleotides, the CDR3 is TGCGCCAGCAGCCAGGACGCGGAACAGCCCCAGCATTTT. It translates to CASSQDAEQPQHF.

Notes on this clonotype: The library was built for alpha chains, so this beta chain is an off-target read and its size means little. The chain recombines TRBV18 with TRBJ1-1; D is unclear. Trimming stripped 0 bases from V and 6 bases from J, with 11 bases between. The CDR3 has 14 amino acids. Germline V gives CDR1 KGHSH, CDR2 LQKENI. CDR3 coding DNA: TGTGCCAGCTCACCACCGGACGGCTCCCCTGAAGCTTTCTTT. Its protein product is CASSPPDGSPEAFF.

Ten or more counts support this clonotype. This beta chain appears as a stray read in a library generated for alpha chains; its size is not informative. CDR3 sequence: CASSHYDRGSEQYF. As DNA, the CDR3 is TGCGCCAGCAGCCACTATGACAGGGGATCCGAGCAGTACTTC. V usage is TRBV4-1 and J usage is TRBJ2-7; 8 bases are a match to TRBD1. Per germline, CDR1 MGHRA and CDR2 YSYEKL. The CDR3 runs to 14 residues. The ends lost 3 bases at V and 6 bases at J; junction bases unmatched: 7.

Points on this clonotype: Since it is a stray read in a library aimed at alpha chains, this beta chain has a size that is not meaningful. J is TRBJ2-1 and V is TRBV7-6; D might be TRBD1 (5 bases). Trimming removed 5 bases at V and 1 base at J, with 9 bases between. The CDR3 has 14 residues. Germline V CDR1 and CDR2: SGHVS, FNYEAQ. The CDR3 sequence is CASSPTVSYNEQFF. The CDR3 region has the DNA TGTGCCAGCAGCCCGACAGTTTCCTACAATGAGCAGTTCTTC.

The sample holds many counts of this clonotype. For a library built for alpha chains, this beta chain is a stray read; little rests on its size. The rearrangement joins TRBV11-1 to TRBJ2-1; unclear D gene. V was cut by 8 bases and J by 6 bases, with 14 bases left in between. CDR1 is SGHAT, CDR2 FQDESV, per germline (reference sequence). CDR3 length equals 13 residues. CDR3 in amino acids: CASALGMGNEQFF. The CDR3 DNA follows: TGTGCCAGCGCACTGGGGATGGGCAATGAGCAGTTCTTC.

Ten or more counts support this clonotype. Because the library targeted alpha chains, this beta chain is an off-target read whose size means little. The chain uses TRBV2 and TRBJ2-4; possibly TRBD1 for D (6 bases). The V gene's germline CDR1 is SNHLY and CDR2 FYNNEI. Trimming pared 4 bases from V and 0 bases from J, leaving 10 bases between. The CDR3 loop spans 15 amino acids. The chain's CDR3 is CASSGTVLAKNIQYF. The CDR3 bases are TGTGCCAGCAGTGGGACAGTTCTAGCCAAAAACATTCAGTACTTC.

This clonotype has a count of ten or more. Because this beta chain is a stray read in a library intended to capture alpha chains, its abundance should not be given much weight. The genes are TRBV28 and TRBJ1-5; D is unclear. Trimming left V 5 bases short and J 4 bases short, with 18 bases between. This CDR3 contains 16 residues. From germline, CDR1 is MDHEN and CDR2 SYDVKM. Written as DNA, the CDR3 is TGTGCCAGCAGTACCTCGACCCAGACCCCAAATCAGCCCCAGCATTTT. It yields the protein CASSTSTQTPNQPQHF.

Sample share makes this clonotype medium-sized. Because the library targeted alpha chains, this beta chain is an off-target read whose size means little. The V gene is TRBV27, the J gene TRBJ1-4, with D possibly matching TRBD1 (6 bases). In germline, CDR1 is MNHEY, CDR2 SMNVEV (reference sequence). This CDR3 has 17 residues. V was cut by 3 bases and J by 4 bases, with 18 bases left in between. Written as DNA, the CDR3 is TGTGCCAGCAGTTTTTTCAAGACAGGCTTTGTTAATGAAAAACTGTTTTTT. This translates into CASSFFKTGFVNEKLFF.

This clonotype was counted at least ten times. The library was prepared for alpha chains; this beta chain is a stray read, so its frequency means little. The genes are TRBV9 and TRBJ2-2, with 8 bases fitting TRBD1. The CDR3 consists of 17 residues. V lost 4 bases, J lost 5 bases, and 13 bases stayed unmatched. Germline V CDR1 and CDR2: SGDLS, YYNGEE. The CDR3 region has the DNA TGTGCCAGCAGCCTCCGCCCCGGACAGGGAGGAACCGGGGAGCTGTTTTTT. This codes for CASSLRPGQGGTGELFF.

This clonotype was recorded many times. For a library built for alpha chains, this beta chain is a stray read; little rests on its size. V is TRBV14 and J is TRBJ1-2; D is unresolved. This CDR3 comprises 13 residues. From germline, CDR1 is SGHDN and CDR2 FVKESK. Trimming cost V 4 bases and J 4 bases, with 10 bases left between them. The CDR3 protein is CASSLGPSYGYTF. CDR3 bases: TGTGCCAGCAGCCTAGGGCCCTCCTATGGCTACACCTTC.

This clonotype is classed as medium-sized. This beta chain appears as a stray read in a library generated for alpha chains; its size is not informative. This chain joins TRBV28 and TRBJ1-1, with D possibly being TRBD1 (5 bases). CDR1 is MDHEN and CDR2 is SYDVKM in the germline V gene. Deletions cut 8 bases from V and 8 bases from J, with 15 bases between. The CDR3 length is 12 residues. The CDR3 loop is CASLGAYREAFF. CDR3 nucleotides: TGTGCCAGCCTTGGGGCCTACAGGGAAGCTTTCTTT.

This clonotype was counted ten times or more. For a library built for alpha chains, this beta chain is a stray read; little rests on its size. The V and J genes are TRBV7-9 and TRBJ1-6; a possible D gene is TRBD1 (5 bases). Trimming cost V 5 bases and J 6 bases, with 17 bases left between them. In germline, CDR1 is SEHNR, CDR2 FQNEAQ (reference sequence). This CDR3 has 16 amino acids. In nucleotides, the CDR3 is TGTGCCAGCAGCCTTTCACCGGGACCGCCTAATTCACCCCTCCACTTT. Its translation is CASSLSPGPPNSPLHF.

This clonotype was seen at least ten times. This beta chain turned up in a library designed for alpha chains; as an off-target read, its abundance says little. The genes are TRBV4-1 and TRBJ2-7, with a possible D match to TRBD1 (6 bases). The CDR3 contains 14 residues. Germline values: CDR1 MGHRA, CDR2 YSYEKL. Between the trimmed V and J ends, which lost 1 base and 2 bases, there was a span of 9 bases. The CDR3 coding sequence is TGCGCCAGCAGCCAAGGCCGGGACACCTACGAGCAGTACTTC. The encoded protein is CASSQGRDTYEQYF.